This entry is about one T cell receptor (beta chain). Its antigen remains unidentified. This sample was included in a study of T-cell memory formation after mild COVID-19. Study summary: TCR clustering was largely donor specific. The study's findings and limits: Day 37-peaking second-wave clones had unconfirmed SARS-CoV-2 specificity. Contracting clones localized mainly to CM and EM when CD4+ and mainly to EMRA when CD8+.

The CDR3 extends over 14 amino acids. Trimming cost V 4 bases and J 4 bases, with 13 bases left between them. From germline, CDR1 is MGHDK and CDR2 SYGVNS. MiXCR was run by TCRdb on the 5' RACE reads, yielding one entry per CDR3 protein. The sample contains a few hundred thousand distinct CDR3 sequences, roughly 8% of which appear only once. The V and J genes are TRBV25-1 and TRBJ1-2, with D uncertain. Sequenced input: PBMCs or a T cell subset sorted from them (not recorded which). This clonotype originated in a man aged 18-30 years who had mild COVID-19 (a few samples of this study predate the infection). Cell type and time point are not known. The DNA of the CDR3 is TGTGCCAGCAGTGCCCTTCAAGGAGGCTATGGCTACACCTTC. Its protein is CASSALQGGYGYTF.